This T cell receptor (beta chain) was sequenced for a study of response to subunit inactivated influenza vaccine. Regarding the study as a whole: That few new T cells are recruited by each seasonal influenza vaccination was the authors' suggestion.

Trimming took 4 bases from V and 4 from J, leaving 16 bases between them. The V gene's germline CDR1 is SQVTM and CDR2 ANQGSEA. The CDR3 is 14 residues long. Via MiXCR, TCRdb re-called the RT-PCR reads, giving one row per CDR3 protein. This sample has 300,000 to 350,000 distinct CDR3 sequences; approximately 23% occur once, and the top ten carry about 9.3%. Comment on this clonotype: Antigen unknown. This may come from a read error, since a much larger clone is one base off.

The chain carries TRBV29-1 and TRBJ1-2; D is uncertain. This specimen consisted of PBMCs from blood, obtained about 20 months after vaccination. The receptor comes from a man between 50 and 69 years old who received an inactivated influenza vaccine. CDR3 in amino acids: CSVAPIGLGYGYTF. CDR3 bases: TGCAGCGTTGCTCCCATAGGGTTGGGCTATGGCTACACCTTC.